This T cell receptor beta chain was retrieved from a study of blood T cell repertoires in COVID-19. The V gene's germline CDR1 is MNHEY and CDR2 SVGAGI. The CDR3 covers 15 residues. Trimming removed 0 bases from V and 4 bases from J, with 12 bases in between. Sequencing was performed with immunoSEQ multiplex PCR; in TCRdb, only in-frame clones are kept and a portion is missing. The profile shows 400,000 to 500,000 clones, just over 85% of them singletons. The chain links TRBV6-5 to TRBJ1-2, with D perhaps TRBD1 (5 bases). Sample: peripheral blood. The clonotype was recovered from a woman in her twenties or thirties with active or convalescent COVID-19. The CDR3 DNA reads TGTGCCAGCAGTTACTCGGGGCTCCTTGTCTATGGCTACACCTTC. It translates to CASSYSGLLVYGYTF.